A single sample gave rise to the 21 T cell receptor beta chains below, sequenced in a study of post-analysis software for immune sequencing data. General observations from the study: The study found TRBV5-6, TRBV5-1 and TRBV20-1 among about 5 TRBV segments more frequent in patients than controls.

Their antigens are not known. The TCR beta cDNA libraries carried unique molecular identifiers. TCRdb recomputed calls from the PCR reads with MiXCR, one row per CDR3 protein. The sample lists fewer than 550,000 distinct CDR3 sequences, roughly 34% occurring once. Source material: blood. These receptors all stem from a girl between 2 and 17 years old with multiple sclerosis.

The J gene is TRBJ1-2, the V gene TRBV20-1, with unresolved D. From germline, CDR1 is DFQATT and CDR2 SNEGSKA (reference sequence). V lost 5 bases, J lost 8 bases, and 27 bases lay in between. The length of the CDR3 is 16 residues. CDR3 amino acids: CSAQFRRAVHSRGYTF. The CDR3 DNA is TGCAGTGCTCAATTTCGTAGGGCAGTCCATTCGAGAGGCTACACCTTC.

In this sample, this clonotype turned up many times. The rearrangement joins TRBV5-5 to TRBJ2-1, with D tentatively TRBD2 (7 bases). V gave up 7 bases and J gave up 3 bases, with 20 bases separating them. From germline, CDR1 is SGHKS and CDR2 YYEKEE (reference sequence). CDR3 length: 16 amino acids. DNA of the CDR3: TGTGCCAGCGGCCCGATGCGGGGGCCCGTCTACAATGAGCAGTTCTTC. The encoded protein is CASGPMRGPVYNEQFF. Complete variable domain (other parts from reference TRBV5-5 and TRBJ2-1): DAGVTQSPTHLIKTRGQQVTLRCSPISGHKSVSWYQQVLGQGPQFIFQYYEKEERGRGNFPDRFSARQFPNYSSELNVNALLLGDSALYLCASGPMRGPVYNEQFFGPGTRLTVL.

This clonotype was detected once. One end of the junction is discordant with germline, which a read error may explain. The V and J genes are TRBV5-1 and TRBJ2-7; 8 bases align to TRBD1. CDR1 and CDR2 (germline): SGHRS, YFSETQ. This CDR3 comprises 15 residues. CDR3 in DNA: TGCGTCAGCAGCTTGGCCGGGACAGGTGCCTACGAGCAGTACTTC. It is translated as CVSSLAGTGAYEQYF. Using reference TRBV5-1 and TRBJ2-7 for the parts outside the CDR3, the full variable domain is KAGVTQTPRYLIKTRGQQVTLSCSPISGHRSVSWYQQTPGQGLQFLFEYFSETQRNKGNFPGRFSGRQFSNSRSEMNVSTLELGDSALYLCVSSLAGTGAYEQYFGPGTRLTVT.

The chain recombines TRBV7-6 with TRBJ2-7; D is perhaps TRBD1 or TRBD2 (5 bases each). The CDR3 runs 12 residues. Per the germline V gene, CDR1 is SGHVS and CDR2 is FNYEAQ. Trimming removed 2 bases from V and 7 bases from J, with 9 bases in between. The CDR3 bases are TGTGCCAGCAGCTTACAAGGGACGGAGCAGTACTTC. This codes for CASSLQGTEQYF.

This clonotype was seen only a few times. The CDR3 spells CASSSEGPYEQYF. The CDR3 DNA reads TGCGCCAGCAGCAGTGAGGGTCCCTACGAGCAGTACTTC. V gene TRBV5-1 combines with J gene TRBJ2-7, with D tentatively TRBD2 (5 bases). CDR1 is SGHRS and CDR2 is YFSETQ in the germline V gene. There are 13 residues in the CDR3. V lost 4 bases to trimming and J lost 2 bases, with 10 bases between them.

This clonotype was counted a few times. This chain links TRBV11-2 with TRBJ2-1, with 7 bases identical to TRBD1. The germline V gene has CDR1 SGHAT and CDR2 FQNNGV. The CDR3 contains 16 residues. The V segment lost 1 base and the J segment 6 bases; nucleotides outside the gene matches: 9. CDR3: CASSLVSGGIVNEQFF. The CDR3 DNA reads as TGTGCCAGCAGCTTAGTTTCAGGGGGTATCGTCAATGAGCAGTTCTTC.

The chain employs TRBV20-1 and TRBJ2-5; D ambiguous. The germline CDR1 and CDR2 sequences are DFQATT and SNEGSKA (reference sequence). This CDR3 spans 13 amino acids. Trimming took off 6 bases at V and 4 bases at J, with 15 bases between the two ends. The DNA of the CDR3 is TGCAGTGCCCAAGATTCTAGTGGAGAGACCCAGTACTTC. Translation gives CSAQDSSGETQYF.

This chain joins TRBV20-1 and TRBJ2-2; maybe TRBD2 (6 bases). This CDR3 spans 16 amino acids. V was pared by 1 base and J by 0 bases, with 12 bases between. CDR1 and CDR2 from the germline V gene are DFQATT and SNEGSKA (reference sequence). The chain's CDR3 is CSARAVSGPNTGELFF. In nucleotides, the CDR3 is TGCAGTGCTAGAGCCGTTAGCGGTCCGAACACCGGGGAGCTGTTTTTT.

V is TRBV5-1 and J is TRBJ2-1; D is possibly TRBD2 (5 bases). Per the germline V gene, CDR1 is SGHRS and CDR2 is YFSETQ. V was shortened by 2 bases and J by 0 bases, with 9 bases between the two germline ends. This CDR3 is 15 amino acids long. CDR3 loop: CASSFDGSSYNEQFF. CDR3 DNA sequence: TGCGCCAGCAGCTTCGATGGGAGCTCCTACAATGAGCAGTTCTTC.

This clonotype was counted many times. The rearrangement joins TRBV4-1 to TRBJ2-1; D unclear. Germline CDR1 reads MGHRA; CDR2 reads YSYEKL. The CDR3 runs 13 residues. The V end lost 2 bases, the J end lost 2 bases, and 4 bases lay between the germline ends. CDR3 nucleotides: TGCGCCAGCAGCCAAATCACCTACAATGAGCAGTTCTTC. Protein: CASSQITYNEQFF.

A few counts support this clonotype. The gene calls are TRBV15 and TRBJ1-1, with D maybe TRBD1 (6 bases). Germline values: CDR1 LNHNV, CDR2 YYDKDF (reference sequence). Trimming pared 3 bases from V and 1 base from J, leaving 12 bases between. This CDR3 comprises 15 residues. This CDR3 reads CATSRTGTRNTEAFF. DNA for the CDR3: TGTGCCACCAGCAGGACCGGGACAAGGAACACTGAAGCTTTCTTT.

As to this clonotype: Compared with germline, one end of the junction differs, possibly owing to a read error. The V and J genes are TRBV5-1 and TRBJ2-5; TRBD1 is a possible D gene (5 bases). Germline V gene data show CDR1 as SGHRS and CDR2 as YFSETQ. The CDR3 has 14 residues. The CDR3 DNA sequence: TGCGCCGGCAGCTTGCTGACAGACCAAGAGACCCAGTACTTC. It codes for CAGSLLTDQETQYF.

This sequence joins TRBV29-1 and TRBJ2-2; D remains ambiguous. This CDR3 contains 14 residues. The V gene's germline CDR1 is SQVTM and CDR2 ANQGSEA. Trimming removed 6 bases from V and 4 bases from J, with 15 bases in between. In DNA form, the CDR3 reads TGCAGCGTCTGGGGTGGATCGAGCACCGGGGAGCTGTTTTTT. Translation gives CSVWGGSSTGELFF.

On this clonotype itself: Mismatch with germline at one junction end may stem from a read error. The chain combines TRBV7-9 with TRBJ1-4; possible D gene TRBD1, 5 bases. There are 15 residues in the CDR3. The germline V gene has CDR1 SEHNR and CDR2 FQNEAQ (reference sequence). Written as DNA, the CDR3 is TGTGCCAGCAGCTTAAGGCGGACAACTAATGAAAAACGGTTTTTT. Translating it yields CASSLRRTTNEKRFF.

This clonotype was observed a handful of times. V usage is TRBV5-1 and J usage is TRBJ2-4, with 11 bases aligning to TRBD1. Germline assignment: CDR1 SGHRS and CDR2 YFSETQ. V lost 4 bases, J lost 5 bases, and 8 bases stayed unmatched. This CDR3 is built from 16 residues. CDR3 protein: CASSHGTGGYQNIQYF. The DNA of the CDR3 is TGCGCCAGCAGCCACGGGACAGGGGGATACCAAAACATTCAGTACTTC.

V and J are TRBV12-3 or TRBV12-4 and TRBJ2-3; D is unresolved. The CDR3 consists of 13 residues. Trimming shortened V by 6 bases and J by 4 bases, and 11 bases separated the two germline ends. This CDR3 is CASRGNTADTQYF. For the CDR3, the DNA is TGTGCCAGCAGGGGAAATACGGCAGATACGCAGTATTTT.

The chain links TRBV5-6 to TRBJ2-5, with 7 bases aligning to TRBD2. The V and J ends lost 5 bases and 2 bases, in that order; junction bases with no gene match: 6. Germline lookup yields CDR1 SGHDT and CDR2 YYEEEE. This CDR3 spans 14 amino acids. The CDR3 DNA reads TGTGCCAGCAGTGTTTGGGGGGGGCAAGAGACCCAGTACTTC. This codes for CASSVWGGQETQYF.

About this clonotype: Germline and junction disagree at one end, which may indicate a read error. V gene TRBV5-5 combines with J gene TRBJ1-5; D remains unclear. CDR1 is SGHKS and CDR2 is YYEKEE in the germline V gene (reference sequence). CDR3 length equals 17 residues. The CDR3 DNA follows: TGTGCCAGCAGCTTGTTGGTGGGTCAGAATAGCTATCAGCCCCAGCATTTT. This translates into CASSLLVGQNSYQPQHF.

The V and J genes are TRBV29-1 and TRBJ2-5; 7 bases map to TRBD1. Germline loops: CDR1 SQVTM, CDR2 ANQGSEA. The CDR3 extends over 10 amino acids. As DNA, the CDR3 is TGCAGAGCGACAGGGGAGACCCAGTACTTC. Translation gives CRATGETQYF.

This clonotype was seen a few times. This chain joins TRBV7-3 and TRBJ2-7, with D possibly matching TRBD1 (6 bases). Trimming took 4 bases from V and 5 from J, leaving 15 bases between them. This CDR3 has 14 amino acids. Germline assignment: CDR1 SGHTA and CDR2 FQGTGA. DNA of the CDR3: TGTGCCAGCAGCTCGGCGGGCAGGGGTAACGAGCAGTACTTC. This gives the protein CASSSAGRGNEQYF.

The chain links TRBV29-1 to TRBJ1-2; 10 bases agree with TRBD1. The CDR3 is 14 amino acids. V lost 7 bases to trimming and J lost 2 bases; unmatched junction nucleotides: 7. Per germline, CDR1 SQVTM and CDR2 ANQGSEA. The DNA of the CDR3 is TGCAGCGATCTGGACAGGGGGAGAAACTATGGCTACACCTTC. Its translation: CSDLDRGRNYGYTF.